The entry below describes one T cell receptor (beta chain). The antigen remains undetermined. Profiling relied on immunoSEQ multiplex PCR, and the TCRdb table lists in-frame clones only, not all of them. The profile shows some 400,000 clones, about 91% of them singletons. The CDR3 extends over 13 amino acids. Trimming cost V 6 bases and J 4 bases, with 13 bases left between them. Germline V gene data show CDR1 as MNHEY and CDR2 as SMNVEV (reference sequence). Treatment indicated: approximately 18 received Ad26.COV2.S at low or high dose, single or two shots; about 5 received placebo; per-sample allocation not given. Specimen acquisition occurred on day 63 following the initial vaccine or placebo injection. Adults aged 18-55 years in Boston included the donor. The sample belongs to a study of Ad26.COV2.S vaccination and SARS-CoV-2 variants. The study's findings and limits: Researchers reported similar non-spike TCR breadth in vaccine and placebo recipients. Post-vaccination spike-specific CD8+ and CD4+ T cell responses reportedly had substantial breadth.

The material was peripheral blood, obtained in a trial of Ad26.COV2.S vaccine versus placebo. The chain uses TRBV27 and TRBJ2-7; D perhaps matches TRBD2 (6 bases). The origin of this receptor is a person between 18 and 60 years old who received the Ad26.COV2.S COVID-19 vaccine or a placebo. DNA of the CDR3: TGTGCCAGCAGCCTGGGACTTTCTTACGAGCAGTACTTC. Translation gives CASSLGLSYEQYF.